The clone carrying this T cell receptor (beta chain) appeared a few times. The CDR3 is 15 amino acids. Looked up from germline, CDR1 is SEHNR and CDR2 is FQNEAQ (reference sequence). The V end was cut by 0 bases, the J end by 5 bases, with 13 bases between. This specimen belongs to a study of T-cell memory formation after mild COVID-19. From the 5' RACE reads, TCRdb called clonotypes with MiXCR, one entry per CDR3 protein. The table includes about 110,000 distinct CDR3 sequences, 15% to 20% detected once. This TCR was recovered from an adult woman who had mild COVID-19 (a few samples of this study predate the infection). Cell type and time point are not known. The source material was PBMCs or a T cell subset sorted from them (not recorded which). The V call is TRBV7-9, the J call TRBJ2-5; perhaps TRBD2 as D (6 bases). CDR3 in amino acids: CASSLARRAGETQYF. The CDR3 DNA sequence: TGTGCCAGCAGCTTAGCCCGGAGGGCCGGGGAGACCCAGTACTTC.